This entry lists 17 T cell receptor beta chains sequenced from one sample in a study of blood T cell repertoires in COVID-19. Generated by immunoSEQ multiplex PCR, the TCRdb table keeps only in-frame clones and is missing some. In the table there are 100,000 to 150,000 clones, about 91% of which are singletons. The sequenced material came from peripheral blood. The receptors were sampled from a man aged 50 or older with acute or convalescent COVID-19.

This sequence joins TRBV11-2 and TRBJ2-7, with 9 bases aligning to TRBD1. Trimming removed 1 base from V and 3 bases from J; junction bases left unmatched: 4. Germline assignment: CDR1 SGHAT and CDR2 FQNNGV. This CDR3 comprises 15 residues. The CDR3 DNA reads TGTGCCAGCAGCTTAGCGGACAGGGGAAGCTACGAGCAGTACTTC. Residues: CASSLADRGSYEQYF.

As concerns this clone: Within the sample, other DNA sequences also encode this same CDR3. The V gene is TRBV28, the J gene TRBJ1-2, with D unclear. Germline CDR1 and CDR2: MDHEN and SYDVKM. The CDR3 is 12 residues long. Trimming left V 3 bases short and J 4 bases short, with 6 bases between. CDR3 amino acids: CASSFSSYGYTF. In DNA form, the CDR3 reads TGTGCCAGCAGTTTTTCTAGCTATGGCTACACCTTC.

The chain recombines TRBV7-9 with TRBJ2-2, with a possible D match to TRBD1 (5 bases). The V gene's germline CDR1 is SEHNR and CDR2 FQNEAQ (reference sequence). The CDR3 is 15 amino acids. The ends were cut back, 0 bases at V and 6 bases at J, with 11 bases in the middle. CDR3 DNA: TGTGCCAGCAGCTTAGCCAGGGCCGGACCCGGGGAGCTGTTTTTT. Translating it yields CASSLARAGPGELFF. Full variable domain (missing parts from reference TRBV7-9 and TRBJ2-2): DTGVSQNPRHKITKRGQNVTFRCDPISEHNRLYWYRQTLGQGPEFLTYFQNEAQLEKSRLLSDRFSAERPKGSFSTLEIQRTEQGDSAMYLCASSLARAGPGELFFGEGSRLTVL.

This clone was counted a single time. This same CDR3 is encoded by further DNA sequences in the sample. This rearrangement joins TRBV18 to TRBJ1-6, with 11 bases identical to TRBD1. This CDR3 is 15 amino acids long. Trimming took 3 bases from V and 7 from J; bases not matched to a gene: 2. The germline CDR1 and CDR2 sequences are KGHSH and LQKENI. CDR3 sequence reads: CASSPGQGENSPLHF. The DNA of the CDR3 is TGTGCCAGCTCACCGGGACAGGGGGAGAATTCACCCCTCCACTTT.

The V and J genes are TRBV5-4 and TRBJ2-1, with 8 positions matching TRBD2. CDR3 length: 16 residues. The J segment lost 4 bases and the V segment lost 1 base, leaving 7 bases of the junction unmatched. The V gene's germline CDR1 is SGHNT and CDR2 YYREEE (reference sequence). CDR3 DNA sequence: TGTGCCAGCAGCTTGATTGGCGGGGGGTCGTACAATGAGCAGTTCTTC. Its protein product is CASSLIGGGSYNEQFF. Together with reference TRBV5-4 and TRBJ2-1, the CDR3 gives the full variable domain: ETGVTQSPTHLIKTRGQQVTLRCSSQSGHNTVSWYQQALGQGPQFIFQYYREEENGRGNFPPRFSGLQFPNYSSELNVNALELDDSALYLCASSLIGGGSYNEQFFGPGTRLTVL.

V usage is TRBV27 and J usage is TRBJ2-1; 7 positions match TRBD2. Germline V gene lookup returns CDR1 MNHEY and CDR2 SMNVEV (reference sequence). The CDR3 has 14 residues. Trimming took 2 bases from V and 4 from J; bases not matched to a gene: 2. The CDR3 coding sequence is TGTGCCAGCAGTTTAGCGGGAGAGTACAATGAGCAGTTCTTC. This codes for CASSLAGEYNEQFF.

This clone was recorded a few times. The DNA of the CDR3 is TGTGCCAGCAGAGTTCCCCTGAGACAGGGGCATGGCTACACCTTC. Its protein is CASRVPLRQGHGYTF. The chain has TRBV28 and TRBJ1-2, with 8 bases identical to TRBD1. The germline V gene has CDR1 MDHEN and CDR2 SYDVKM. The CDR3 spans 15 residues. V was clipped by 6 bases and J by 6 bases; unmatched bases: 12.

The chain carries TRBV5-1 and TRBJ1-6; D unclear. The CDR3 runs to 14 residues. The germline V gene has CDR1 SGHRS and CDR2 YFSETQ. Trimming took 0 bases from V and 4 from J, leaving 5 bases between them. DNA of the CDR3: TGCGCCAGCAGCTTGGGACAATATAATTCACCCCTCCACTTT. Its protein product is CASSLGQYNSPLHF.

The CDR3 sequence is CASSFRASGRGETQYF. In DNA, the CDR3 is TGTGCCAGCAGCTTTAGGGCTAGCGGGCGGGGAGAGACCCAGTACTTC. The chain carries TRBV7-6 and TRBJ2-5; 8 bases align to TRBD2. Germline-derived CDR1 and CDR2 are SGHVS and FNYEAQ. This CDR3 contains 16 residues. The trim removed 3 bases at V and 4 bases at J, leaving 10 bases unmatched.

The V call is TRBV5-1, the J call TRBJ1-1; D possibly corresponds to TRBD1 (5 bases). From germline, CDR1 is SGHRS and CDR2 YFSETQ. The V and J ends lost 2 bases and 1 base respectively, with 12 bases between them. CDR3 length: 15 amino acids. The DNA for the CDR3 is TGCGCCAGCAGCTTCCAGGGATCGAAGAACACTGAAGCTTTCTTT. It codes for CASSFQGSKNTEAFF.

The rearrangement joins TRBV6-2 or TRBV6-3 to TRBJ2-2; 9 positions agree with TRBD2. V was pared by 4 bases and J by 3 bases, with 6 bases of the junction left unmatched. Germline V gene sequence: CDR1 MNHEY, CDR2 SVGEGT. This CDR3 has 16 amino acids. The CDR3 protein is CASSSGGRAYTGELFF. CDR3 nucleotide sequence: TGTGCCAGCAGTTCCGGCGGGAGGGCCTACACCGGGGAGCTGTTTTTT.

This chain connects TRBV5-8 to TRBJ1-1; TRBD1 is a possible D gene (5 bases). CDR1 is SGHTS and CDR2 is YDEGEE in the germline V gene. Trimming cost V 1 base and J 8 bases, with 18 bases left between them. The CDR3 has 15 amino acids. The CDR3 here is CASSLPQRGDREAFF. The CDR3 nucleotides are TGTGCCAGCAGCTTGCCGCAGCGGGGCGATCGGGAAGCTTTCTTT. The full variable domain, in which reference TRBV5-8 and TRBJ1-1 provide the parts outside the CDR3, is EAGVTQSPTHLIKTRGQQATLRCSPISGHTSVYWYQQALGLGLQFLLWYDEGEERNRGNFPPRFSGRQFPNYSSELNVNALELEDSALYLCASSLPQRGDREAFFGQGTRLTVV.

As regards this clone: The germline gene is not matched at one end of the junction; a read error may be the cause. This chain connects TRBV10-2 to TRBJ1-1; D unresolved. The CDR3 has 14 residues. In germline, CDR1 is WSHSY, CDR2 SAAADI. The CDR3: CAGSHPGENTEAFF. The CDR3 DNA reads as TGCGCCGGCAGTCATCCGGGAGAGAACACTGAAGCTTTCTTT.

The rearrangement uses TRBV7-2 and TRBJ1-2, with D possibly being TRBD1 (5 bases). This CDR3 contains 14 residues. Germline V gene lookup returns CDR1 SGHTA and CDR2 FQGNSA. Trimming took off 5 bases at V and 5 bases at J, with 15 bases between the two ends. The CDR3 bases are TGTGCCAGCAGCCTAGTGGGGGGTCAATATGGCTACACCTTC. Encoded protein: CASSLVGGQYGYTF.

This CDR3 reads CASSPWGGEEQYF. The CDR3 bases are TGTGCCAGCAGCCCATGGGGTGGGGAGGAGCAGTACTTC. The chain carries TRBV11-2 and TRBJ2-7; a weak D match, TRBD2 (5 bases). Germline CDR1 and CDR2: SGHAT and FQNNGV. Trimming removed 5 bases from V and 7 bases from J, with 15 bases in between. CDR3 length equals 13 residues.

V gene TRBV19 combines with J gene TRBJ2-5, with 7 bases lining up with TRBD2. The V gene's germline CDR1 is LNHDA and CDR2 SQIVND (reference sequence). The V gene end was trimmed by 5 bases and the J gene end by 2 bases; junction bases not matched to a gene: 2. The CDR3 totals 13 residues. CDR3 DNA: TGTGCCAGTAGTGGACTAGAGCAAGAGACCCAGTACTTC. Amino acid sequence: CASSGLEQETQYF.

The chain combines TRBV27 with TRBJ2-3; TRBD2 is a possible D gene (6 bases). Germline CDR1 MNHEY, CDR2 SMNVEV (reference sequence). CDR3 size: 15 residues. The V end lost 2 bases, the J end lost 3 bases, and 12 bases lay between the germline ends. CDR3 region: CASSLTGSGTDTQYF. The CDR3 DNA reads as TGTGCCAGCAGTTTAACCGGGAGTGGGACAGATACGCAGTATTTT.